The rows below give T cell receptor beta chains drawn from one sample of a study of blood T cell repertoires in COVID-19. Profiling relied on immunoSEQ multiplex PCR, and the TCRdb table lists in-frame clones only, not all of them. The repertoire includes a few hundred thousand clones, about 91% of them detected once, and about 7% sits in the top ten. Sequencing used peripheral blood. These receptors were obtained from a woman aged 30 to 39 who had recovered from COVID-19. CDR3s leave out the opening cysteine and the closing phenylalanine or tryptophan. Each record gives: CDR3 length, V gene, CDR3 protein.

12 TRBV4-2 ASSQDRGNTEAF
11 TRBV19 ASSMDRAYEQY
12 TRBV7-2 ASSLASSYNEQF
14 TRBV30 AWNPLAGGYTDTQY
15 TRBV10-3 AISESLTSGGTDTQY
11 TRBV18 ASSPPPRSEAF
14 TRBV5-1 ASSLAFSRGQETQY
14 TRBV4-2 ASSQEGADPQETQY
13 TRBV5-5 ASSLGQGWNQPQH
12 TRBV7-9 ASRFRERNSPLH
11 TRBV3-1/TRBV3-2 ASSLQGPGEQY
13 TRBV4-1 ASSQEFSGNQPQH
14 TRBV18 ASSSRNIATNEKLF
11 TRBV7-2 ASRPTGSHGYT
16 TRBV5-1 ASSLAGLAGGLTDTQY
13 TRBV6-6 ASSYTGTVNQPQH
14 TRBV15 ATSRPHGTSGGPQY
13 TRBV4-2 ASSQDPRDDQPQH
13 TRBV20-1 SASRDRASYNEQF
13 TRBV7-9 ASSLSGASGNTIY
10 TRBV6-6 ASRSGTRGYT
13 TRBV2 ASSGVGFSGNTIY
14 TRBV9 ASSRGSGHSGNTIY
13 TRBV3-1/TRBV3-2 ASSQDSGMRETQY
13 TRBV19 ASSVGQGAYSPLH
13 TRBV11-2 ASSSLGWASFEAF
13 TRBV15 ATSTSGGAAYEQY
12 TRBV7-3 ASSSGGRLETQY
14 TRBV28 ASRTGLAGITDTQY
13 TRBV9 ASSRGASSGNEQF
10 TRBV21-1 ASNTGAKTQY
12 TRBV19 ASSMNFRGQPQH
12 TRBV6-5 ASSPGSVNTEAF
13 TRBV2 ASSGWSVRAGELF
15 TRBV4-2 ASSQDAPPGTGNTIY
13 TRBV7-2 ASSLASGGLNEQF
13 TRBV25-1 ASSESAGFGYEQY